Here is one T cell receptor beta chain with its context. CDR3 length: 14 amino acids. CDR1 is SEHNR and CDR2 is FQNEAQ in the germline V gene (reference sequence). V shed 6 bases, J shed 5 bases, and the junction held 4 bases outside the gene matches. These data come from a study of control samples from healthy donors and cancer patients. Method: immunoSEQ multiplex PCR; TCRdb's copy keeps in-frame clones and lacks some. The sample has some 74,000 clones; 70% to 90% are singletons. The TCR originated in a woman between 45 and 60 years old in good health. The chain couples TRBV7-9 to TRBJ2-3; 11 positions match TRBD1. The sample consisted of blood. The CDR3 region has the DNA TGTGCCAGCAGTTGGACAGGGGGCAGAGATACGCAGTATTTT. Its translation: CASSWTGGRDTQYF. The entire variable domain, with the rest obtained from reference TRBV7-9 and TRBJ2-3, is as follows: DTGVSQNPRHKITKRGQNVTFRCDPISEHNRLYWYRQTLGQGPEFLTYFQNEAQLEKSRLLSDRFSAERPKGSFSTLEIQRTEQGDSAMYLCASSWTGGRDTQYFGPGTRLTVL.